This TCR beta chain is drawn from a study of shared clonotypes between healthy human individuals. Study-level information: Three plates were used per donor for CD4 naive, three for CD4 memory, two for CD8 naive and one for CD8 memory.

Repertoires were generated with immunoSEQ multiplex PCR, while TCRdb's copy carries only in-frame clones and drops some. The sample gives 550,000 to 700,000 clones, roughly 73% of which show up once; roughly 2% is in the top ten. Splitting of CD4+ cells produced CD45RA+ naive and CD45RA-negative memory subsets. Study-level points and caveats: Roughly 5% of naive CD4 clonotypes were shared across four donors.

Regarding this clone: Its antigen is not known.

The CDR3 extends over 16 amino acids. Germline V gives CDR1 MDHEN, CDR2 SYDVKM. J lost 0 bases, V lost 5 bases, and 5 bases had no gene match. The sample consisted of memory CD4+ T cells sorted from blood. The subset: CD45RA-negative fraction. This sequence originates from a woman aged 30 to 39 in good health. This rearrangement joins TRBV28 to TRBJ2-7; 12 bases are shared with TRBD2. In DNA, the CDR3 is TGTGCCAGCAGTGGGGGACTAGCGGGCCTCTCCTACGAGCAGTACTTC. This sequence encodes CASSGGLAGLSYEQYF.